The 17 T cell receptor beta chains below were found in one sample sequenced in a study of T cells in Graves' hyperthyroidism and ophthalmopathy. Template material for amplifying TCR beta CDR3 regions consisted of RNA transcripts. The study used the HTBI primer set for a first-round RT-PCR of the TCR CDR3. TCRdb analysed the multiplex PCR reads with MiXCR anew, one entry per CDR3 protein. The table includes more than 300,000 distinct CDR3 sequences, about a sixth detected once. Input material: blood. All receptors come from a woman aged 25 to 39 with Graves' hyperthyroidism that later progressed to Graves' ophthalmopathy.

This clonotype was observed many times. The chain couples TRBV6-1 to TRBJ2-3; possible D gene TRBD1, 5 bases. The germline CDR1 and CDR2 sequences are MNHNS and SASEGT. The CDR3 has 15 amino acids. Trimming stripped 5 bases from V and 0 bases from J, with 12 bases between. Here the CDR3 reads CASSSTQGSTDTQYF. In nucleotides, the CDR3 is TGTGCCAGCAGTTCGACTCAGGGTAGCACAGATACGCAGTATTTT.

This clonotype came up a few times. This chain joins TRBV10-2 and TRBJ1-5; no definite D call. This CDR3 contains 14 residues. Between the trimmed V and J ends, which lost 3 bases and 3 bases, there was a span of 9 bases. Germline V CDR1 and CDR2: WSHSY, SAAADI. The DNA of the CDR3 is TGCGCCAGCAGTGAAGGGCAACACAATCAGCCCCAGCATTTT. Residues: CASSEGQHNQPQHF.

This clonotype was recorded many times. The chain employs TRBV14 and TRBJ2-7; the match to TRBD2 covers 10 bases. The junction had 7 bases not matched to a gene; V was cut back by 3 bases and J by 2 bases. Germline V gene sequence: CDR1 SGHDN, CDR2 FVKESK. The CDR3 has 16 amino acids. The CDR3 coding sequence is TGTGCCAGCAGCCATGATGCCGGACTAGCGGCCTACGAGCAGTACTTC. As protein: CASSHDAGLAAYEQYF.

This rearrangement joins TRBV19 to TRBJ2-7; D is tentatively TRBD1 or TRBD2 (5 bases each). V was cut by 3 bases and J by 0 bases, with 15 bases left in between. The CDR3 runs 16 residues. Germline V gene lookup returns CDR1 LNHDA and CDR2 SQIVND (reference sequence). In DNA, the CDR3 is TGTGCCAGTAGTATCTCAGGGTACGGGATCTCCTACGAGCAGTACTTC. Translating it yields CASSISGYGISYEQYF.

V gene TRBV10-3 combines with J gene TRBJ2-3, with TRBD1 identical over 10 bases. Germline loops: CDR1 ENHRY, CDR2 SYGVKD. This CDR3 spans 14 amino acids. Losses at the gene ends were 9 bases for V and 3 bases for J; bases not matched to a gene: 6. CDR3 sequence reads: CAMTPGQGTDTQYF. The DNA for the CDR3 is TGTGCCATGACACCGGGACAGGGGACAGATACGCAGTATTTT.

This clonotype was counted many times. The chain links TRBV28 to TRBJ2-5, with 7 bases lining up with TRBD2. V was clipped by 3 bases and J by 4 bases; unmatched bases: 11. Germline V gene data show CDR1 as MDHEN and CDR2 as SYDVKM. The CDR3 is 16 amino acids. The CDR3 reads CASSLRRGGRGETQYF. The CDR3 region has the DNA TGTGCCAGCAGTTTGCGGCGGGGAGGGAGGGGAGAGACCCAGTACTTC.

J is TRBJ1-2 and V is TRBV29-1, with D hard to call. Germline-derived CDR1 and CDR2 are SQVTM and ANQGSEA. The CDR3 consists of 17 residues. The ends were cut back, 4 bases at V and 2 bases at J, with 23 bases in the middle. CDR3 region: CSVVQVTPNLGNYGYTF. The CDR3, as DNA: TGCAGCGTTGTTCAGGTGACTCCCAACCTCGGGAACTATGGCTACACCTTC. The full variable domain, with the rest looked up from reference TRBV29-1 and TRBJ1-2, is SAVISQKPSRDICQRGTSLTIQCQVDSQVTMMFWYRQQPGQSLTLIATANQGSEATYESGFVIDKFPISRPNLTFSTLTVSNMSPEDSSIYLCSVVQVTPNLGNYGYTFGSGTRLTVV.

There are many counts of this clonotype. As DNA, the CDR3 is TGCGCCAGCAGCGCCGGACAGACTTCCACAGATACGCAGTATTTT. Amino acids: CASSAGQTSTDTQYF. The chain joins TRBV5-1 to TRBJ2-3; possibly TRBD1 for D (6 bases). The CDR3 sequence is 15 residues long. V lost 4 bases and J lost 2, with 14 bases in between. The germline gives CDR1 SGHRS, CDR2 YFSETQ. Complete variable domain (other parts from reference TRBV5-1 and TRBJ2-3): KAGVTQTPRYLIKTRGQQVTLSCSPISGHRSVSWYQQTPGQGLQFLFEYFSETQRNKGNFPGRFSGRQFSNSRSEMNVSTLELGDSALYLCASSAGQTSTDTQYFGPGTRLTVL.

The chain has TRBV15 and TRBJ2-1; 8 bases match TRBD2. Germline CDR1 and CDR2: LNHNV and YYDKDF (reference sequence). This CDR3 spans 14 amino acids. V lost 5 bases, J lost 6 bases, and 6 bases stayed unmatched. The CDR3 spells CATSAGLVGNEQFF. CDR3 in DNA: TGTGCCACCAGCGCGGGACTAGTGGGCAATGAGCAGTTCTTC.

CDR3 nucleotides: TGCGCCAGCAGCCTGACAGGGGGAACTCCACCTAACTATGGCTACACCTTC. It codes for CASSLTGGTPPNYGYTF. The chain links TRBV5-1 to TRBJ1-2, with 9 bases lining up with TRBD1. V lost 4 bases and J lost 0; bases outside the gene matches: 10. This CDR3 contains 17 residues. Germline V lookup: CDR1 SGHRS, CDR2 YFSETQ.

At least ten counts were recorded for this clonotype. The V and J genes are TRBV6-2 or TRBV6-3 and TRBJ1-5; 8 bases align to TRBD1. Trimming cost V 1 base and J 5 bases; bases outside gene matches: 10. This CDR3 is 17 amino acids long. The germline gives CDR1 MNHEY, CDR2 SVGEGT. The CDR3 sequence: CASSYFHLGQGYQPQHF. The DNA for the CDR3 is TGTGCCAGCAGTTACTTTCATTTAGGACAGGGCTATCAGCCCCAGCATTTT.

This clonotype was recorded many times. V and J are TRBV29-1 and TRBJ2-2; D unresolved. Germline V lookup: CDR1 SQVTM, CDR2 ANQGSEA. V was cut by 7 bases and J by 1 base, with 10 bases left in between. This CDR3 has 13 amino acids. The CDR3 spells CSAQTMNTGELFF. CDR3 bases: TGCAGCGCACAGACAATGAACACCGGGGAGCTGTTTTTT.

V gene TRBV4-1 combines with J gene TRBJ2-2; 10 nucleotides line up with TRBD2. V trimming: 3 bases; J trimming: 4 bases; junction bases outside the gene matches: 11. The germline gives CDR1 MGHRA, CDR2 YSYEKL. This CDR3 has 18 residues. Here the CDR3 reads CASSHFGLAGVSTGELFF. DNA for the CDR3: TGCGCCAGCAGCCACTTCGGGCTAGCGGGAGTCTCCACCGGGGAGCTGTTTTTT.

This rearrangement joins TRBV6-1 to TRBJ1-1; D gene uncertain. The CDR3 has 15 residues. V lost 4 bases and J lost 4, with 16 bases in between. Germline values: CDR1 MNHNS, CDR2 SASEGT. CDR3 residues: CASSAGRVYGTEAFF. The CDR3 DNA sequence: TGTGCCAGCAGTGCAGGTCGTGTTTACGGCACTGAAGCTTTCTTT.

This chain connects TRBV12-3 or TRBV12-4 to TRBJ1-2, with a tentative D call TRBD1 (6 bases). The CDR3 length is 14 residues. Trimming took off 5 bases at V and 7 bases at J, with 17 bases between the two ends. CDR3 protein: CASSLSGGAFGYTF. In nucleotides, the CDR3 is TGTGCCAGCAGTCTCTCTGGGGGCGCATTTGGCTACACCTTC.

The chain has TRBV4-1 and TRBJ1-2; perhaps TRBD1 as D (5 bases). Looked up from germline, CDR1 is MGHRA and CDR2 is YSYEKL. The CDR3 spans 18 residues. V dropped 0 bases and J dropped 4 bases, with 21 bases sitting between them. The CDR3 is CASSQDSGLLGAAYGYTF. DNA of the CDR3: TGCGCCAGCAGCCAAGATTCGGGATTATTAGGGGCGGCCTATGGCTACACCTTC.

This clonotype has at least ten counts. The chain is built from TRBV12-3 or TRBV12-4 and TRBJ2-3, with D unclear. Between the trimmed V and J ends, which lost 6 bases and 4 bases, there was a span of 17 bases. The CDR3 runs 15 residues. Here the CDR3 reads CASRRTTRAPDTQYF. CDR3 bases: TGTGCCAGCAGGAGAACAACCCGCGCCCCAGATACGCAGTATTTT.